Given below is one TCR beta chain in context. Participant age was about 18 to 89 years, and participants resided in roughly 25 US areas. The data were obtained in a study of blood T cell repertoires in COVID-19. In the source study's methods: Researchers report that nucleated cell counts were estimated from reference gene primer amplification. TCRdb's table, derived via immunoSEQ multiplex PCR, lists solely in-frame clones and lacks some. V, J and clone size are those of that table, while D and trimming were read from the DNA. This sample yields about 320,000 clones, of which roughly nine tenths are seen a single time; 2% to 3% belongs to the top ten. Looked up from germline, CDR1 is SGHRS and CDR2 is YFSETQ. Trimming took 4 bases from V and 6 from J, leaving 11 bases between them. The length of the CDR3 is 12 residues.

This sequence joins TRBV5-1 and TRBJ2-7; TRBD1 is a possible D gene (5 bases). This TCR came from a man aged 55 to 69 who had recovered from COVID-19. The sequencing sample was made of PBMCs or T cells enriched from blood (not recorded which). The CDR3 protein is CASSETGGEQYF. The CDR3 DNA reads TGCGCCAGCAGCGAAACAGGCGGCGAGCAGTACTTC.